What follows describes a single TCR beta chain. These data come from a study of CD8 T cells in Susac syndrome. An input of roughly 0.45 to 1 ug of RNA was subjected to reverse transcription using random hexamers. A multiplex approach, immunoSEQ multiplex PCR, amplified TCR beta CDR3 across 54 Vbeta and 13 Jbeta. TCRdb re-called the immunoSEQ multiplex PCR reads through MiXCR, storing one row per CDR3 protein. The data show about 70,000 distinct CDR3 sequences, 85% to 95% seen once. In blood CD8+ and CD4+ T cells, TCR beta underwent sequencing. Healthy donors, matched for age and sex, constituted the control group. While CD8+ and CD4+ T cells were isolated negatively, TEMRA cells were enriched by FACS. The receptor's source is a human donor in good health. Sequencing input: CD8+ T cells from PBMCs.

The CDR3 DNA reads as TGCAGCGCCGAGCCCTCCAGGGGGAATGAGCAGTTCTTC. Protein sequence: CSAEPSRGNEQFF. This chain connects TRBV29-1 to TRBJ2-1; 7 bases map to TRBD1. Losses at the gene ends were 7 bases for V and 7 bases for J; bases not matched to a gene: 10. The CDR3 is 13 residues long. CDR1 is SQVTM, CDR2 ANQGSEA, per germline.